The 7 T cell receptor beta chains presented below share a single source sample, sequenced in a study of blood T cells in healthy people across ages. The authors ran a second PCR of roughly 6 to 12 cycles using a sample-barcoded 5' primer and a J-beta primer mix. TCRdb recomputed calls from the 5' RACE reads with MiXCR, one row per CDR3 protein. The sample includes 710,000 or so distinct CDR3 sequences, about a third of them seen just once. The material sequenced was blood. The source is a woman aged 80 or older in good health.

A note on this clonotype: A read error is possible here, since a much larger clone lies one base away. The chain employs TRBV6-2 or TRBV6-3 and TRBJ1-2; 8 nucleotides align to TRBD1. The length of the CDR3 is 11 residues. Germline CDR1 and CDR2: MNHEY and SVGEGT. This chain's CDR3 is CASGTGYGYIF. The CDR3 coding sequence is TGTGCCAGCGGGACAGGCTATGGCTACATCTTC.

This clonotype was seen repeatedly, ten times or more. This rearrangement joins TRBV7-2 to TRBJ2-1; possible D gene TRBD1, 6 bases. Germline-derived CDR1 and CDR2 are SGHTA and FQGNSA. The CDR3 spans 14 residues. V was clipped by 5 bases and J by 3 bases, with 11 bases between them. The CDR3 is CASSQQGFYNEQFF. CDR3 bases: TGTGCCAGCAGCCAACAGGGATTCTACAATGAGCAGTTCTTC.

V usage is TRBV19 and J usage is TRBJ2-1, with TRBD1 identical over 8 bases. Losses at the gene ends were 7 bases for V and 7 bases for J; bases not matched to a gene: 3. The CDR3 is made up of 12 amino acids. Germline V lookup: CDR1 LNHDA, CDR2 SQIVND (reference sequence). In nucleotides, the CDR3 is TGTGCCAGTATGGACAGGGAAAATGAGCAGTTCTTC. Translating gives CASMDRENEQFF.

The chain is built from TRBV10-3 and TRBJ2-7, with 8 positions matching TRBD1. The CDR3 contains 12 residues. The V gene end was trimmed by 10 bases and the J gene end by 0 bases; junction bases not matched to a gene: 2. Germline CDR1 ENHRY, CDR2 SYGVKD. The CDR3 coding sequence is TGTGCCACCGGACAGGGCTCCTACGAGCAGTACTTC. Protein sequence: CATGQGSYEQYF.

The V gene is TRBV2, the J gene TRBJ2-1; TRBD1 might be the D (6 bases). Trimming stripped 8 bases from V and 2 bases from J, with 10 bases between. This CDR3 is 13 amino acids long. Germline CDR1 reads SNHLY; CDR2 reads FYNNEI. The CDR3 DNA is TGTGCCAGCGTGGGGGCGGCCTACAATGAGCAGTTCTTC. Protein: CASVGAAYNEQFF.

Here the CDR3 reads CASTRSGFTDTQYF. As DNA, the CDR3 is TGTGCCAGCACGCGAAGCGGGTTCACAGATACGCAGTATTTT. The chain employs TRBV28 and TRBJ2-3; possibly TRBD2 for D (6 bases). The V and J ends lost 7 bases and 2 bases respectively, with 13 bases between them. Germline V gene sequence: CDR1 MDHEN, CDR2 SYDVKM. CDR3 length: 14 amino acids.

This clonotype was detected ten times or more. Here the CDR3 reads CASSPPNRGNYEQYF. CDR3 coding DNA: TGTGCCAGCTCACCACCGAACAGGGGGAACTACGAGCAGTACTTC. This sequence joins TRBV18 and TRBJ2-7; 8 nucleotides match TRBD1. Germline lookup yields CDR1 KGHSH and CDR2 LQKENI. Unmatched junction bases numbered 4, after V lost 0 bases and J lost 3 bases. This CDR3 spans 15 amino acids.